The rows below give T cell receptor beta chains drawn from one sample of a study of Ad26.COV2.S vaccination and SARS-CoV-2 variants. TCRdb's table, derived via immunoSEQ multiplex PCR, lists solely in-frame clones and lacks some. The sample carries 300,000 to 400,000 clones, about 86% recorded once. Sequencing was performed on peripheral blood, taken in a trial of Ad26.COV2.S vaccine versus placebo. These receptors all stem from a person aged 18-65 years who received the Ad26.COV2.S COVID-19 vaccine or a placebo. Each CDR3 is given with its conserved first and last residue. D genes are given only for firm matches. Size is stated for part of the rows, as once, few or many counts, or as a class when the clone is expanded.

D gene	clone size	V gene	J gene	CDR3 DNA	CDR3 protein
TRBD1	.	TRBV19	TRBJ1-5	TGTGCCAGTAGTATCCAGGACAGGGCTCAGCCCCAGCATTTT	CASSIQDRAQPQHF
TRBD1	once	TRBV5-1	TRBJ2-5	TGCGCCAGTCGACTCGGGACAGTTCAAGAGACCCAGTACTTC	CASRLGTVQETQYF
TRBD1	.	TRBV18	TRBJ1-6	TGTGCCAGCTCACCAAGGGACAGTTCTTCTGCCCTCCACTTT	CASSPRDSSSALHF
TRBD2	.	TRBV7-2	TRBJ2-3	TGTGCCAGCAGCTTGACCGGGGGGTCAGATACGCAGTATTTT	CASSLTGGSDTQYF
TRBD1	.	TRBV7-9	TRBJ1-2	TGTGCCAGCAGCTTAGCGGGGGGGACAGGGAACTATGGCTACACCTTC	CASSLAGGTGNYGYTF
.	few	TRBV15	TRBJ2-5	TGTGCCACCAGCAGAGATTGGGGGCCTTACGGGGTGGAGACCCAGTACTTC	CATSRDWGPYGVETQYF
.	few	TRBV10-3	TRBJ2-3	TGTGCCATCAGTGAATCCCGTCGGGACTCGGGGGATACGCAGTATTTT	CAISESRRDSGDTQYF
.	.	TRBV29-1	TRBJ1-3	TGCAGCGTTGAAGACGGCCGGACCTCTGGAAACACCATATATTTT	CSVEDGRTSGNTIYF
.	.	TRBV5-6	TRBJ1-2	TGTGCCAGCAGCTCGCCCATCCAGGGATCCTCTAACTATGGCTACACCTTC	CASSSPIQGSSNYGYTF
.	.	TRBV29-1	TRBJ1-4	TGCAGCGTCGGACAGTATAATGAAAAACTGTTTTTT	CSVGQYNEKLFF
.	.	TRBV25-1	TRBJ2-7	TGTGCCAGCAGTGAGGCGGGGATTACCTACGAGCAGTACTTC	CASSEAGITYEQYF
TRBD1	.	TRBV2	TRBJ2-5	TGTGCCAGCCATTCTAGCAGGGACAGGGATCAAGAGACCCAGTACTTC	CASHSSRDRDQETQYF
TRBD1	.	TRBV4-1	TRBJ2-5	TGCGCCAGCAGCCAAGGACCACCGACGACAGGGGCTATGGAGACCCAGTACTTC	CASSQGPPTTGAMETQYF
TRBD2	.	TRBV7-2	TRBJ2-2	TGTGCCAGCATCCCAGGACTAGCGGGGGGTAGAACCGGGGAGCTGTTTTTT	CASIPGLAGGRTGELFF
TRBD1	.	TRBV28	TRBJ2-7	TGTGCCAGCAGTTACAGGGGGCACGAGCAGTACTTC	CASSYRGHEQYF
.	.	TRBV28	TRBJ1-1	TGTGCCAGCAGTTTAATGGGAGGGGGAAAGAACACTGAAGCTTTCTTT	CASSLMGGGKNTEAFF
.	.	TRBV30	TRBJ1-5	TGTGCCTGGAGTGGGACAGTTAGCAATCAGCCCCAGCATTTT	CAWSGTVSNQPQHF
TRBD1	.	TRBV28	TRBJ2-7	TGTGCCAGCAGTTCGGGACAGACTTACGAGCAGTACTTC	CASSSGQTYEQYF
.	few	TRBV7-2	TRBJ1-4	TGTGCCAGCAGCTCTGAGGAGAGGGCCAAACTGTTTTTT	CASSSEERAKLFF
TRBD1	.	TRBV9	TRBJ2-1	TGTGCCAGCAGCGTCACCGGGACAGGCTACAATGAGCAGTTCTTC	CASSVTGTGYNEQFF
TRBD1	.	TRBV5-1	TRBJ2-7	TGCGCCAGCAGCCCTACCGGGACAGGGACGTCCGAGCAGTACTTC	CASSPTGTGTSEQYF
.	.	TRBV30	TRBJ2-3	TGTGCCTGGGGGAGTACAGATACGCAGTATTTT	CAWGSTDTQYF
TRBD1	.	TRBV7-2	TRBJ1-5	TGTGCCAGCAAAGTTGGACAGGGTGTCAATCAGCCCCAGCATTTT	CASKVGQGVNQPQHF
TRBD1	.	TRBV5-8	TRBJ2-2	TGTGCCAGCCCCGGACAGGCCAACACCGGGGAGCTGTTTTTT	CASPGQANTGELFF
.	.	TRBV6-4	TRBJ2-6	TGTGCCAGCAGCCCCGTGGGAGGGGGTACCTCTGGGGCCAACGTCCTGACTTTC	CASSPVGGGTSGANVLTF
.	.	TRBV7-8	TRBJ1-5	TGTGCCAGCAGTTCAGATATGGGGCAGCCCCAGCATTTT	CASSSDMGQPQHF
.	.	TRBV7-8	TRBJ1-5	TGTGCCAGCAGCCACCTGGGGGCACAACTTGGTAATCAGCCCCAGCATTTT	CASSHLGAQLGNQPQHF
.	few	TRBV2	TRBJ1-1	TGTGCCAGCAGCCCAAGGAGGGTTGTTGGCACTGAAGCTTTCTTT	CASSPRRVVGTEAFF
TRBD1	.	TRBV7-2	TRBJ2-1	TGTGCCAGCAGCCTTCTGGGACAGGGATTGGATGAGCAGTTCTTC	CASSLLGQGLDEQFF
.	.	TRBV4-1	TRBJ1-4	TGCGCCAGCAGCCAAGTGGGTCGGGGATCTAATGAAAAACTGTTTTTT	CASSQVGRGSNEKLFF
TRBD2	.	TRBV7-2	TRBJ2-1	TGTGCCAGCAGCTCAAGACTAGCGGGAGGGAATGAGCAGTTCTTC	CASSSRLAGGNEQFF
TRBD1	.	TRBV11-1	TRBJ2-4	TGTGCCAGCAGCTTAGTACAGGGGTCGGCCAAAAACATTCAGTACTTC	CASSLVQGSAKNIQYF
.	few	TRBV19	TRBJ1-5	TGTGCCAGTAGTATTACATACAATCAGCCCCAGCATTTT	CASSITYNQPQHF
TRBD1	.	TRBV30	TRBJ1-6	TGTGCCTGGAGTGTGGGACAGGGGGGTAATTCACCCCTCCACTTT	CAWSVGQGGNSPLHF